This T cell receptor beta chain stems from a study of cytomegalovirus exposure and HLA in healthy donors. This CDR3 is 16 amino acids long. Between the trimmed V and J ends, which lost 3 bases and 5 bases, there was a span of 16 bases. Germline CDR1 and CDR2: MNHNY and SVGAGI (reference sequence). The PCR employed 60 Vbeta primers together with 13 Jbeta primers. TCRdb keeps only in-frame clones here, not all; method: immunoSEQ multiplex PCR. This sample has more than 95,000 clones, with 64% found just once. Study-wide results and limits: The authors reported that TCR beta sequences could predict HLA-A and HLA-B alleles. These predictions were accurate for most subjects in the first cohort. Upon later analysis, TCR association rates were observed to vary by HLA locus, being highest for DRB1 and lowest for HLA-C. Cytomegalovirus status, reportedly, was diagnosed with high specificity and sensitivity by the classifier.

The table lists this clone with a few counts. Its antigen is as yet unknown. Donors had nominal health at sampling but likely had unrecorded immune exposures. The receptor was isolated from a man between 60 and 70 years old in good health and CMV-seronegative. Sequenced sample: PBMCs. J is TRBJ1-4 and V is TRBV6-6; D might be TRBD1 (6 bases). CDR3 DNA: TGTGCCAGCAGTTATGGTCCCGTCAGGGGAAATGAAAAACTGTTTTTT. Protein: CASSYGPVRGNEKLFF.